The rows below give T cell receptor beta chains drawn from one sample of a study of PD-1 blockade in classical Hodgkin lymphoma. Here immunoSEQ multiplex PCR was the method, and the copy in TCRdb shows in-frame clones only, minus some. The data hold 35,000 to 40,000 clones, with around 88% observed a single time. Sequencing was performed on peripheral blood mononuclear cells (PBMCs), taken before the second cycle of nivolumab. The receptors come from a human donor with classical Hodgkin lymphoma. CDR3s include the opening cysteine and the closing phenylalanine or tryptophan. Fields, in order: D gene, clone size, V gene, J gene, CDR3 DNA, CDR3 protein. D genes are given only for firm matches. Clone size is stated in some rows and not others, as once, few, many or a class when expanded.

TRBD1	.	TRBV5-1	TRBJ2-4	TGCGCCAGCAGCTGGGGGGACAGGGAAAACATTCAGTACTTC	CASSWGDRENIQYF
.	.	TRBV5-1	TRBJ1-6	TGCGCCAGCAGCTTGACAGGCAACTCCTATAATTCACCCCTCCACTTT	CASSLTGNSYNSPLHF
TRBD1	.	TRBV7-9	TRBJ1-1	TGTGCCAGCAGCTTAGCCGGGACAGGGAGGACTGAAGCTTTCTTT	CASSLAGTGRTEAFF
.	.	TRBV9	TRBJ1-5	TGTGCCAGCAGCGTAGCCCAGTGGGATCAGCCCCAGCATTTT	CASSVAQWDQPQHF
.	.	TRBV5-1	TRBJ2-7	TGCGCCAGCAGCAATCCAATTCGGCTGTCCTACGAGCAGTACTTC	CASSNPIRLSYEQYF
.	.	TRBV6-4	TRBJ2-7	TGTGCCAGCAGCCCTGAAGGGGGGAGAGGCGAGCAGTACTTC	CASSPEGGRGEQYF
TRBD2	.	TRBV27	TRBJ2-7	TGTGCCAGCAGTTCCCTAGCGGGAGGTTTCTACGAGCAGTACTTC	CASSSLAGGFYEQYF
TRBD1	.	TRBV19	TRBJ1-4	TGTGCCAGTAGTATAGTTGGGACAGGACCCGAAAAACTGTTTTTT	CASSIVGTGPEKLFF
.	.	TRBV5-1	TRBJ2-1	TGCGCCAGCACAGGACCAGTTAAGGATGAGCAGTTCTTC	CASTGPVKDEQFF
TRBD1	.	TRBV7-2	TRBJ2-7	TGTGCCAGCAGCTCGGACAGGGGAGCCGAGCAGTACTTC	CASSSDRGAEQYF
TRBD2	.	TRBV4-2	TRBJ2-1	TGTGCCAGCAGCCAGCATGGAGGACTAGCGGGAGGTAGGAATGAGCAGTTCTTC	CASSQHGGLAGGRNEQFF
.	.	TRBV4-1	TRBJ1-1	TGCGCCAGCAGCCAAGCTGGGATGGGGAGGAAAGAAGCTTTCTTT	CASSQAGMGRKEAFF
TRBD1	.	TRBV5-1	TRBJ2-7	TGCGCCAGCCACCCGGGACAGCATTTCTACGAGCAGTACTTC	CASHPGQHFYEQYF
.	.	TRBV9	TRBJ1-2	TGTGCCAGCAGCGCGGACCGCGCTAACTATGGCTACACCTTC	CASSADRANYGYTF
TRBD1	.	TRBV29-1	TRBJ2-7	TGCAGCGTTATCGGACGGATTGGACAGGGCTTCTACGAGCAGTACTTC	CSVIGRIGQGFYEQYF
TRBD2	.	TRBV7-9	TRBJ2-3	TGTGCCAGCAGCTCCCCCGTAGCGGGTCAAGGCACAGATACGCAGTATTTT	CASSSPVAGQGTDTQYF
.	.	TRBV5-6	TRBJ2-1	TGTGCCAGCAGCTTGGTAACGAAAGAGCAGTTCTTC	CASSLVTKEQFF
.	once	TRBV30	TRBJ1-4	TGTGCCTGGAGTGTACTTAAGAGGGATGAAAAACTGTTTTTT	CAWSVLKRDEKLFF
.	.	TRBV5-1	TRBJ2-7	TGCGCCAGCAGCGGGGGACTTCGCTCTGAGAACGAGCAGTACTTC	CASSGGLRSENEQYF
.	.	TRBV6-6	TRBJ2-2	TGTGCCAGCAGCTCAGTGGGCACCGGGGAGCTGTTTTTT	CASSSVGTGELFF
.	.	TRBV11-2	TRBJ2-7	TGTGCCAGCCGGGCCTCATCATACTACGAGCAGTACTTC	CASRASSYYEQYF
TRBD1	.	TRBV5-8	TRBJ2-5	TGTGCCAGCAGCCGGGGGACAGGGCAAGAGACCCAGTACTTC	CASSRGTGQETQYF
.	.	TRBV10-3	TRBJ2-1	TGTGCCATCATCTCCGTCTACAATGAGCAGTTCTTC	CAIISVYNEQFF
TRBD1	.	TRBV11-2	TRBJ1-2	TGTGCCAGCAGCTTAGGGACAGGCTCTTACTATGGCTACACCTTC	CASSLGTGSYYGYTF
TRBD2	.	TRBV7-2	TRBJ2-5	TGTGCCAGCAGCTTAGCGGGGACTAGCGGGAGTGGGCCCGAAGAGACCCAGTACTTC	CASSLAGTSGSGPEETQYF
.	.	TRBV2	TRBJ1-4	TGTGCCAGCAGTGTAACAGGGTCGGGGGAAAAACTGTTTTTT	CASSVTGSGEKLFF
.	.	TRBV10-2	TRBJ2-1	TGCGCCAGCAGACAGACTCCGAGCTCCTACAATGAGCAGTTCTTC	CASRQTPSSYNEQFF
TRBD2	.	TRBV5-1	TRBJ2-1	TGCGCCAGCAGCTTATGGGTAGCGGGAAGCTCCTACAATGAGCAGTTCTTC	CASSLWVAGSSYNEQFF
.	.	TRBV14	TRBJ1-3	TGTGCCAGCAGCCTCGGGAGGCAGAGTCTTGGGTTATATTTT	CASSLGRQSLGLYF
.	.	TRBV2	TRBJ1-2	TGTGCCAGCGATGAGAGTTTTGGCTACACCTTC	CASDESFGYTF
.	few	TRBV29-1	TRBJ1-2	TGCAGCGTTTATCTCGATGGCTACACCTTC	CSVYLDGYTF
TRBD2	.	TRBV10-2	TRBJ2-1	TGCGCCAGCAGAGGGGGACTAGCGGACTACAATGAGCAGTTCTTC	CASRGGLADYNEQFF